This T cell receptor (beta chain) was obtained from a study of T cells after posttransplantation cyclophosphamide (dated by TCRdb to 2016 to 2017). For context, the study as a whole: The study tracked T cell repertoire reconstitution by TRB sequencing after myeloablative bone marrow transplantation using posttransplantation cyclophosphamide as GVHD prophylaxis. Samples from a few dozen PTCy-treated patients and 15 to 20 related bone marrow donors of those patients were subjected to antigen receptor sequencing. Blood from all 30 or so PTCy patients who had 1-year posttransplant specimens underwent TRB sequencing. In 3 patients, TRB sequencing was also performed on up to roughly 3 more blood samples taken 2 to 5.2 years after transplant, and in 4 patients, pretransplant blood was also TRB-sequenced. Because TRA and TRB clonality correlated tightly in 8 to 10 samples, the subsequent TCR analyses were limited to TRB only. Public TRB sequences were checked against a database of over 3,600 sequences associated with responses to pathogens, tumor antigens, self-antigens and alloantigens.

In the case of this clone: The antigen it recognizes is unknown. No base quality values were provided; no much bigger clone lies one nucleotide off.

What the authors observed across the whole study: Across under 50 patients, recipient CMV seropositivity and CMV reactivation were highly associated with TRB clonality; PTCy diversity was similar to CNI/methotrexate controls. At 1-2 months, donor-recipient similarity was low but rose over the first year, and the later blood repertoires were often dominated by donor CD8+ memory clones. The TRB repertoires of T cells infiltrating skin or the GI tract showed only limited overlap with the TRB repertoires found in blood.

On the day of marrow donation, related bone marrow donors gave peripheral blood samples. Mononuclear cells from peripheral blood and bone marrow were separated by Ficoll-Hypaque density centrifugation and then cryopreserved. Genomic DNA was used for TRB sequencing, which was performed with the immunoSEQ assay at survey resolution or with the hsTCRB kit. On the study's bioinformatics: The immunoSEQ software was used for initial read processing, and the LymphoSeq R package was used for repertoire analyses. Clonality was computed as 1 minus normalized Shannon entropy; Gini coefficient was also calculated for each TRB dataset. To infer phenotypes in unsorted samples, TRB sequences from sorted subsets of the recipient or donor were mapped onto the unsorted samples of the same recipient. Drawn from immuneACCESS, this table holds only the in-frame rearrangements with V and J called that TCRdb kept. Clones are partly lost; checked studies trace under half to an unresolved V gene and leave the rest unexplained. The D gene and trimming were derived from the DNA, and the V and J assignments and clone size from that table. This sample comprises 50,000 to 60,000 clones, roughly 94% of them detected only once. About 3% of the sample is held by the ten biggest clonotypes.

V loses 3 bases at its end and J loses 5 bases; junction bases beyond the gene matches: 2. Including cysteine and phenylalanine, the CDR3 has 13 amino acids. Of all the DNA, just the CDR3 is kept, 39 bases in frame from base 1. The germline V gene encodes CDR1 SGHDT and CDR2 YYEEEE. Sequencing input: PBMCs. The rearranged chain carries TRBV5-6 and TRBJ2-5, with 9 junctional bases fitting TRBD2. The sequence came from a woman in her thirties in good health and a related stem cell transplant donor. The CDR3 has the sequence CASSWTSEETQYF. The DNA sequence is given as TGTGCCAGCAGCTGGACTAGCGAGGAGACCCAGTACTTC.